Listed here are 16 T cell receptor beta chains from one sample, sequenced in a study of OX40 agonist ivuxolimab in advanced cancers. Data came from immunoSEQ multiplex PCR; TCRdb stores just in-frame clones and leaves some out. This table has roughly 12,000 clones, more than 75% appearing once. The sample in question was CD4+ or CD8+ T cells sorted from blood, obtained in a trial of the OX40 agonist ivuxolimab. The receptor source for this set is an adult with an advanced solid tumor such as melanoma, head and neck, liver or kidney cancer.

V and J are TRBV6-4 and TRBJ1-5; D remains unclear. The germline V gene encodes CDR1 MRHNA and CDR2 SNTAGT. CDR3 length: 15 residues. V lost 5 bases and J lost 4, with 15 bases in between. As DNA, the CDR3 is TGTGCCAGCAGTTCGGACGTCGGAATGAATCAGCCCCAGCATTTT. Protein product: CASSSDVGMNQPQHF.

The rearrangement joins TRBV6-1 to TRBJ2-3, with a possible D match to TRBD2 (5 bases). CDR3 length: 12 amino acids. Looked up from germline, CDR1 is MNHNS and CDR2 is SASEGT. V was clipped by 6 bases and J by 9 bases, with 13 bases between them. The CDR3 sequence: CASSAHLATQYF. CDR3 nucleotide sequence: TGTGCCAGCAGCGCCCACTTAGCGACGCAGTATTTT.

The chain employs TRBV27 and TRBJ1-4; 7 bases map to TRBD1. This CDR3 comprises 16 residues. V lost 7 bases to trimming and J lost 7 bases; unmatched junction nucleotides: 15. Germline V gene data show CDR1 as MNHEY and CDR2 as SMNVEV (reference sequence). CDR3 sequence reads: CASTTRGTALIEKLFF. For the CDR3, the DNA is TGTGCCAGCACCACTCGGGGGACAGCCCTAATTGAAAAACTGTTTTTT. Together with reference TRBV27 and TRBJ1-4, the CDR3 gives the full variable domain: EAQVTQNPRYLITVTGKKLTVTCSQNMNHEYMSWYRQDPGLGLRQIYYSMNVEVTDKGDVPEGYKVSRKEKRNFPLILESPSPNQTSLYFCASTTRGTALIEKLFFGSGTQLSVL.

V gene TRBV7-8 combines with J gene TRBJ2-3; perhaps TRBD2 as D (5 bases). Germline-derived CDR1 and CDR2 are SGHVS and FQNEAQ. The ends were cut back, 8 bases at V and 8 bases at J, with 14 bases in the middle. The CDR3 is 12 amino acids. CDR3 coding DNA: TGTGCCAGCTCCTTTGAGGGAGTTACGCAGTATTTT. It codes for CASSFEGVTQYF.

The chain combines TRBV7-6 with TRBJ2-7, with 7 bases lining up with TRBD2. Germline values: CDR1 SGHVS, CDR2 FNYEAQ. The length of the CDR3 is 12 residues. V shed 5 bases and J 3 bases; nucleotides not matched to a gene: 1. DNA of the CDR3: TGTGCCAGCAGCAGCGGGGACTACGAGCAGTACTTC. Protein sequence: CASSSGDYEQYF.

The V and J genes are TRBV19 and TRBJ1-2; D gene ambiguous. The CDR3 extends over 14 amino acids. Trimming stripped 3 bases from V and 0 bases from J, with 8 bases between. Germline CDR1 and CDR2: LNHDA and SQIVND (reference sequence). This CDR3 reads CASSITDSNYGYTF. DNA for the CDR3: TGTGCCAGTAGTATTACAGATTCTAACTATGGCTACACCTTC.

The chain combines TRBV2 with TRBJ2-6; a possible D gene is TRBD1 (5 bases). The CDR3 consists of 15 residues. V was cut by 6 bases and J by 0 bases, with 9 bases left in between. Germline CDR1 and CDR2: SNHLY and FYNNEI. CDR3 bases: TGTGCCAGCAGACAGGCTAGCTCTGGGGCCAACGTCCTGACTTTC. Amino acid sequence: CASRQASSGANVLTF.

The chain links TRBV4-3 to TRBJ2-7; perhaps TRBD1 as D (5 bases). CDR3 length: 16 residues. Trimming stripped 4 bases from V and 1 base from J, with 17 bases between. Germline assignment: CDR1 LGHNA and CDR2 YSLEER. CDR3 DNA sequence: TGCGCCAGCAGCCCAGGTTCTCTTGGGGCTTCCTACGAGCAGTACTTC. As protein: CASSPGSLGASYEQYF.

Only a few counts were recorded for this clone. The rearrangement links TRBV11-3 to TRBJ2-1; 7 nucleotides agree with TRBD2. The CDR3 is made up of 19 amino acids. Germline V gives CDR1 SGHNT, CDR2 YENEEA. The ends lost 1 base at V and 8 bases at J; junction bases unmatched: 20. CDR3 protein: CASSLGFHREVTKYHEQFF. CDR3 sequence (DNA): TGTGCCAGCAGCTTAGGATTTCATCGGGAGGTGACTAAATATCATGAGCAGTTCTTC.

The chain couples TRBV6-1 to TRBJ1-5; no firm D call. Looked up from germline, CDR1 is MNHNS and CDR2 is SASEGT. The CDR3 sequence is 14 residues long. Trimming took off 6 bases at V and 1 base at J, with 10 bases between the two ends. The CDR3 sequence: CASSELQSNQPQHF. CDR3 DNA sequence: TGTGCCAGCAGCGAACTACAAAGCAATCAGCCCCAGCATTTT.

Note on this clone: At one boundary the junction diverges from the germline segment, which might be a read error. The gene calls are TRBV29-1 and TRBJ2-1, with TRBD1 as a possible D gene (6 bases). The CDR3 contains 15 residues. Germline values: CDR1 SQVTM, CDR2 ANQGSEA. This chain's CDR3 is CSVEEGTLSFNEQFF. As DNA, the CDR3 is TGCAGCGTTGAAGAAGGGACACTGTCCTTCAATGAGCAGTTCTTC.

CDR3 region: CASTGSFSNYNEQFF. Written as DNA, the CDR3 is TGTGCCAGCACGGGGAGCTTTAGTAACTACAATGAGCAGTTCTTC. V gene TRBV11-3 combines with J gene TRBJ2-1; D possibly corresponds to TRBD2 (5 bases). Looked up from germline, CDR1 is SGHNT and CDR2 is YENEEA. The ends were cut back, 7 bases at V and 3 bases at J, with 16 bases in the middle. CDR3 size: 15 residues.

In nucleotides, the CDR3 is TGTGCCAGCAGCCCCTTAGTCAGGGGGATTGATGAAAAACTGTTTTTT. The encoded protein is CASSPLVRGIDEKLFF. The V and J genes are TRBV2 and TRBJ1-4, with 7 bases fitting TRBD1. The CDR3 extends over 16 amino acids. With 6 bases clipped from V and 6 bases from J, the junction kept 13 bases outside the gene matches. The V gene's germline CDR1 is SNHLY and CDR2 FYNNEI.

V gene TRBV5-6 combines with J gene TRBJ1-5, with a tentative D call TRBD1 (6 bases). The CDR3 extends over 15 amino acids. V lost 3 bases and J lost 0, with 10 bases in between. The V gene's germline CDR1 is SGHDT and CDR2 YYEEEE. The CDR3 DNA is TGTGCCAGCAGCTCGACGGGACATAGCAATCAGCCCCAGCATTTT. It yields the protein CASSSTGHSNQPQHF.

The genes are TRBV6-6 and TRBJ2-1, with D uncertain. This CDR3 has 13 residues. Trimming shortened V by 9 bases and J by 12 bases, and 21 bases separated the two germline ends. Germline CDR1 MNHNY, CDR2 SVGAGI (reference sequence). In nucleotides, the CDR3 is TGTGCCAGAACAAAATCGGTGGAGCTTGGGCAGTTCTTC. This sequence encodes CARTKSVELGQFF.

This sequence joins TRBV7-9 and TRBJ2-7; 8 nucleotides match TRBD1. CDR3 size: 12 residues. Trimming cost V 7 bases and J 7 bases; bases outside gene matches: 6. Germline-derived CDR1 and CDR2 are SEHNR and FQNEAQ (reference sequence). The CDR3 DNA is TGTGCCAGCACAGGGGGCCACTTGGAGCAGTACTTC. Protein sequence: CASTGGHLEQYF.